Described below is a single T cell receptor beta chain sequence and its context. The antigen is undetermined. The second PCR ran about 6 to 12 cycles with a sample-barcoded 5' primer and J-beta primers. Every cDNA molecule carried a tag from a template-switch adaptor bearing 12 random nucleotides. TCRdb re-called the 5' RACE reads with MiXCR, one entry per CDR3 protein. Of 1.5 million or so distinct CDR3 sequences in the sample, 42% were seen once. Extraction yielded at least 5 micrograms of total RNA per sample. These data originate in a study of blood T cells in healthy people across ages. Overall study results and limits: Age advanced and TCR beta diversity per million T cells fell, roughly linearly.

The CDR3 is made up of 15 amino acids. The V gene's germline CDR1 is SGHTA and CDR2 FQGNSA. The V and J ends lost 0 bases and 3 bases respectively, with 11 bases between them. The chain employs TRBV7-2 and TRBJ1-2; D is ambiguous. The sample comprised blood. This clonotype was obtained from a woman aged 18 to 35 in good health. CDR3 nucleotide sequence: TGTGCCAGCAGCTTAGCGGTCACAGAACACTATGGCTACACCTTC. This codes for CASSLAVTEHYGYTF.